What follows is one T cell receptor (beta chain) and its context. Its antigen remains unidentified. The data were obtained in a study of CD8+CD57+ T cells in acquired aplastic anemia. Study-level points and caveats: Patients shared approximately 30 CD8+ CDR3 sequences with controls.

Looked up from germline, CDR1 is SQVTM and CDR2 is ANQGSEA. The CDR3 extends over 14 amino acids. V was trimmed by 3 bases and J by 10 bases, leaving 19 bases between them. Genomic DNA served as template for TCR beta VDJ and CDR3 profiling. MiXCR, run by TCRdb on the reads, gives a single entry per CDR3 protein. The table shows under 200,000 distinct CDR3 sequences, with roughly half occurring only once. Sequenced patients had shown CD8+CD57+ cell expansion by flow cytometry. The TCR comes from a human donor with aplastic anemia. Sequencing was performed on sorted CD4+, CD8+, or CD8+CD57+ T cells (not recorded which) from PBMCs. The chain combines TRBV29-1 with TRBJ2-1; possibly TRBD1 for D (6 bases). CDR3 loop: CSVETVQGPFEQFF. The CDR3 bases are TGCAGCGTTGAGACGGTACAGGGACCGTTCGAGCAGTTCTTC.